The 8 T cell receptor beta chains below come from one sample, sequenced in a study of blood T cell repertoires in COVID-19. Assay: immunoSEQ multiplex PCR; the TCRdb copy retains only in-frame clones and omits some. Among approximately 270,000 clones, around 90% were seen once, and the ten largest hold 1.2% to 1.5%. The sample comprised peripheral blood. The receptors were gathered from an elderly man with acute or convalescent COVID-19.

This chain links TRBV4-2 with TRBJ2-5, with D possibly TRBD1 on 5 matching bases. This CDR3 has 14 residues. V dropped 0 bases and J dropped 4 bases, with 9 bases sitting between them. The V gene's germline CDR1 is LGHNA and CDR2 YNFKEQ. CDR3 nucleotides: TGTGCCAGCAGCCAAGAAAGGCAGGGAGAGACCCAGTACTTC. This codes for CASSQERQGETQYF.

The chain uses TRBV19 and TRBJ1-5; D possibly corresponds to TRBD1 (5 bases). V was pared by 5 bases and J by 6 bases, with 17 bases between. In germline, CDR1 is LNHDA, CDR2 SQIVND (reference sequence). This CDR3 is 15 amino acids long. The CDR3 sequence: CASSPGLGRGQPQHF. The CDR3, as DNA: TGTGCCAGTAGTCCCGGCTTGGGGCGCGGTCAGCCCCAGCATTTT.

The CDR3, as DNA: TGTGCCACTAGGCTAGCGGGAGATAAGTTTTACAATGAGCAGTTCTTC. Its protein product is CATRLAGDKFYNEQFF. V is TRBV19 and J is TRBJ2-1; TRBD2 aligns across 10 bases. Per germline, CDR1 LNHDA and CDR2 SQIVND (reference sequence). Trimming cost V 10 bases and J 4 bases; bases outside gene matches: 13. The CDR3 is 16 residues long.

The chain couples TRBV7-3 to TRBJ1-2; D gene unclear. The V gene lost 0 bases and the J gene lost 4 bases, with 6 bases spanning the gap. Per the germline V gene, CDR1 is SGHTA and CDR2 is FQGTGA. This CDR3 has 13 amino acids. CDR3 residues: CASSLTSGYGYTF. As DNA, the CDR3 is TGTGCCAGCAGCTTAACGTCCGGCTATGGCTACACCTTC. The full variable domain, completed using reference TRBV7-3 and TRBJ1-2, is GAGVSQTPSNKVTEKGKYVELRCDPISGHTALYWYRQSLGQGPEFLIYFQGTGAADDSGLPNDRFFAVRPEGSVSTLKIQRTERGDSAVYLCASSLTSGYGYTFGSGTRLTVV.

This clone was counted only a few times. The rearrangement links TRBV7-3 to TRBJ2-3; 8 bases align to TRBD2. The CDR3 consists of 13 residues. The germline V gene encodes CDR1 SGHTA and CDR2 FQGTGA. V lost 5 bases and J lost 9; bases outside the gene matches: 7. The CDR3 reads CASSAGTSETQYF. The CDR3 DNA reads TGTGCCAGCAGCGCCGGGACTAGTGAAACGCAGTATTTT.

This clone was detected once. The CDR3, as DNA: TGTGCCAGCAGTTCGACAGGCTACGAGCAGTACTTC. This codes for CASSSTGYEQYF. The chain employs TRBV28 and TRBJ2-7; tentative D call: TRBD1 (6 bases). Germline CDR1 is MDHEN and CDR2 is SYDVKM. CDR3 size: 12 residues. V was shortened by 4 bases and J by 3 bases, with 7 bases between the two germline ends.

The rearrangement uses TRBV5-1 and TRBJ2-1, with 9 bases aligning to TRBD1. The V and J ends lost 7 bases and 4 bases, in that order; junction bases with no gene match: 12. The CDR3 runs 16 residues. CDR1 is SGHRS and CDR2 is YFSETQ in the germline V gene. The CDR3, as DNA: TGCGCCAGCTATTCAACCGGGACAGGGTCGTACAATGAGCAGTTCTTC. Its translation is CASYSTGTGSYNEQFF.

This clone was seen only once. The rearrangement links TRBV4-3 to TRBJ2-5; TRBD2 is a possible D gene (7 bases). Germline CDR1 and CDR2: LGHNA and YSLEER. V lost 0 bases, J lost 1 base, and 9 bases lay in between. The CDR3 runs 15 residues. The DNA for the CDR3 is TGCGCCAGCAGCCAAGACGGGGGGCCCCAAGAGACCCAGTACTTC. Protein sequence: CASSQDGGPQETQYF.